The 29 T cell receptor beta chains below all came from one sample that was sequenced in a study of blood T cell repertoires in COVID-19. The repertoire was sequenced with immunoSEQ multiplex PCR; TCRdb's copy has only in-frame clones and lacks some. The sample carries around 250,000 clones, approximately 87% recorded once. Sequenced material: peripheral blood. These receptors were collected from a man aged 55 to 69 with acute or convalescent COVID-19.

This clone was found once. The rearrangement joins TRBV4-3 to TRBJ2-3; 7 bases fit TRBD2. J lost 0 bases, V lost 4 bases, and 1 base had no gene match. The CDR3 contains 14 residues. Germline V CDR1 and CDR2: LGHNA, YSLEER. CDR3 bases: TGCGCCAGCAGCCTTAGCGGGAGCACAGATACGCAGTATTTT. Its protein product is CASSLSGSTDTQYF.

CDR3 sequence (DNA): TGCAGCGTTGAGGAGGGGGCGAGCTCCTACAATGAGCAGTTCTTC. Its protein product is CSVEEGASSYNEQFF. V usage is TRBV29-1 and J usage is TRBJ2-1, with a possible D match to TRBD1 (7 bases). The CDR3 covers 15 residues. V lost 3 bases, J lost 0 bases, and 12 bases lay in between. Looked up from germline, CDR1 is SQVTM and CDR2 is ANQGSEA.

The chain links TRBV28 to TRBJ1-5, with D uncertain. Trimming pared 3 bases from V and 0 bases from J, leaving 12 bases between. CDR3 length: 16 residues. The germline V gene has CDR1 MDHEN and CDR2 SYDVKM. The CDR3 region has the DNA TGTGCCAGCAGTTTCGGACTGATTTATAGCAATCAGCCCCAGCATTTT. Its protein product is CASSFGLIYSNQPQHF.

The rearrangement uses TRBV7-2 and TRBJ1-1; D is undetermined. V gave up 5 bases and J gave up 2 bases, with 12 bases separating them. The CDR3 consists of 14 residues. In germline, CDR1 is SGHTA, CDR2 FQGNSA. The CDR3 sequence: CASSQERGNTEAFF. DNA for the CDR3: TGTGCCAGCAGCCAAGAACGGGGAAACACTGAAGCTTTCTTT.

The chain links TRBV5-1 to TRBJ2-7; 11 bases fit TRBD2. J lost 4 bases, V lost 3 bases, and 9 bases had no gene match. Germline V gene data show CDR1 as SGHRS and CDR2 as YFSETQ. The CDR3 runs 16 residues. CDR3 sequence reads: CASSSGAGTSGYEQYF. As DNA, the CDR3 is TGCGCCAGCAGCTCAGGGGCCGGGACTAGCGGTTACGAGCAGTACTTC.

CDR3 in DNA: TGTGCCAGCGGGAATCCGGGACAGGTTCACTCTGGAAACACCATATATTTT. It codes for CASGNPGQVHSGNTIYF. J is TRBJ1-3 and V is TRBV28; 8 positions match TRBD1. Germline V gene sequence: CDR1 MDHEN, CDR2 SYDVKM. CDR3 length: 17 residues. With 8 bases clipped from V and 0 bases from J, the junction kept 12 bases outside the gene matches. Filled out from reference TRBV28 and TRBJ1-3, the complete variable domain reads DVKVTQSSRYLVKRTGEKVFLECVQDMDHENMFWYRQDPGLGLRLIYFSYDVKMKEKGDIPEGYSVSREKKERFSLILESASTNQTSMYLCASGNPGQVHSGNTIYFGEGSWLTVV.

V and J are TRBV28 and TRBJ2-7, with TRBD2 matching 7 bases. Trimming took 4 bases from V and 0 from J; bases not matched to a gene: 15. Germline CDR1 MDHEN, CDR2 SYDVKM. This CDR3 comprises 18 residues. CDR3 nucleotides: TGTGCCAGCAGTTCCGCGGGGGTGGGGGTTGGCTTCTCCTACGAGCAGTACTTC. Its protein product is CASSSAGVGVGFSYEQYF.

The chain links TRBV4-3 to TRBJ2-6; TRBD2 is a possible D gene (6 bases). Germline CDR1 is LGHNA and CDR2 is YSLEER. The CDR3 extends over 16 amino acids. Trimming cost V 0 bases and J 4 bases, with 10 bases left between them. DNA of the CDR3: TGCGCCAGCAGCCAAGATGGGGGGAACGGGGCCAACGTCCTGACTTTC. Encoded protein: CASSQDGGNGANVLTF.

This chain connects TRBV18 to TRBJ2-2, with no clear D. The V end lost 8 bases, the J end lost 6 bases, and 13 bases lay between the germline ends. The CDR3 length is 13 residues. CDR1 KGHSH and CDR2 LQKENI come from the germline V gene. Here the CDR3 DNA reads TGTGCCAGCACTCCGTCCGAGGCCGGGGAGCTGTTTTTT. Translating it yields CASTPSEAGELFF.

The chain couples TRBV27 to TRBJ1-2; the D gene is possibly TRBD1 (5 bases). This CDR3 is 20 amino acids long. Trimming pared 3 bases from V and 3 bases from J, leaving 29 bases between. Germline CDR1 is MNHEY and CDR2 is SMNVEV (reference sequence). In DNA, the CDR3 is TGTGCCAGCAGTTTCCTCCCAGCTCCATTCGGGGGGTTGAAGCACTATGGCTACACCTTC. Translating gives CASSFLPAPFGGLKHYGYTF.

The gene calls are TRBV6-5 and TRBJ2-5, with D perhaps TRBD1 (5 bases). This CDR3 is 13 amino acids long. With 4 bases removed from V and 2 bases from J, the gap between germline ends came to 8 bases. CDR1 and CDR2 from the germline V gene are MNHEY and SVGAGI. The chain's CDR3 is CASSSNRQETQYF. CDR3 nucleotides: TGTGCCAGCAGTTCGAACAGGCAAGAGACCCAGTACTTC.

V is TRBV11-3 and J is TRBJ2-7; tentative D call: TRBD1 (7 bases). V was shortened by 0 bases and J by 2 bases, with 11 bases between the two germline ends. CDR1 SGHNT and CDR2 YENEEA come from the germline V gene. CDR3 length: 15 residues. CDR3 amino acids: CASSLEQGRTYEQYF. CDR3 bases: TGTGCCAGCAGCTTAGAACAGGGGAGGACCTACGAGCAGTACTTC.

CDR3 region: CASSQRTGPNTEAFF. The CDR3 DNA follows: TGCGCCAGCAGCCAAAGGACAGGACCGAACACTGAAGCTTTCTTT. This rearrangement joins TRBV4-1 to TRBJ1-1; 7 bases fit TRBD1. The ends lost 2 bases at V and 1 base at J; junction bases unmatched: 4. The length of the CDR3 is 15 residues. Looked up from germline, CDR1 is MGHRA and CDR2 is YSYEKL.

This sequence joins TRBV7-9 and TRBJ2-3; D is unresolved. V lost 5 bases and J 1 base, leaving 10 bases between the germline ends. CDR1 SEHNR and CDR2 FQNEAQ come from the germline V gene (reference sequence). The CDR3 consists of 14 residues. The CDR3 DNA is TGTGCCAGCAGCCCCGAGATCGGCACAGATACGCAGTATTTT. The encoded protein is CASSPEIGTDTQYF.

The chain links TRBV6-2 or TRBV6-3 to TRBJ2-7; TRBD2 aligns across 7 bases. Trimming took 5 bases from V and 3 from J; bases not matched to a gene: 10. Germline V gene sequence: CDR1 MNHEY, CDR2 SVGEGT. The CDR3 runs to 15 residues. As DNA, the CDR3 is TGTGCCAGCAGTACGACTATACTAGCGAGCTACGAGCAGTACTTC. Amino acids: CASSTTILASYEQYF.

The chain employs TRBV10-3 and TRBJ1-3; unclear D gene. There are 14 residues in the CDR3. V lost 4 bases, J lost 4 bases, and 11 bases lay in between. CDR1 is ENHRY and CDR2 is SYGVKD in the germline V gene. CDR3 nucleotides: TGTGCCATCAGTGCTGTGGGAGACGGAAACACCATATATTTT. As protein: CAISAVGDGNTIYF.

This chain joins TRBV7-8 and TRBJ1-4, with D possibly matching TRBD1 (5 bases). The germline V and J ends were trimmed by 5 bases and 6 bases, with 16 bases remaining between them. Germline-derived CDR1 and CDR2 are SGHVS and FQNEAQ. The CDR3 has 15 residues. CDR3 residues: CASSRRQPRDEKLFF. The CDR3 DNA sequence: TGTGCCAGCAGCCGGCGACAGCCTCGGGATGAAAAACTGTTTTTT.

Concerning this clone itself: Different DNA sequences within this sample yield the same CDR3. The V gene is TRBV18, the J gene TRBJ2-7, with TRBD1 matching over 12 bases. The germline gives CDR1 KGHSH, CDR2 LQKENI. The CDR3 is 15 residues long. Trimming cost V 3 bases and J 4 bases; bases outside gene matches: 4. The CDR3 sequence is CASSPPGQGAYEQYF. CDR3 nucleotide sequence: TGTGCCAGCTCACCGCCGGGACAGGGGGCATACGAGCAGTACTTC.

The J gene is TRBJ1-5, the V gene TRBV19, with no clear D. Germline assignment: CDR1 LNHDA and CDR2 SQIVND (reference sequence). Trimming cost V 5 bases and J 8 bases, with 19 bases left between them. CDR3 size: 15 residues. In nucleotides, the CDR3 is TGTGCCAGTAGTTATTTCCAGCGGACTAGGGAGCCCCAGCATTTT. This sequence encodes CASSYFQRTREPQHF.

V usage is TRBV4-3 and J usage is TRBJ1-1, with D hard to call. Between the trimmed V and J ends, which lost 1 base and 10 bases, there was a span of 16 bases. Germline values: CDR1 LGHNA, CDR2 YSLEER. This CDR3 is built from 14 residues. CDR3 nucleotides: TGCGCCAGCAGCCAAGCTGCAGCAGGTCGGCGAGCTTTCTTT. The encoded protein is CASSQAAAGRRAFF.

This clone was seen at least ten times. The chain employs TRBV3-1 (or the pseudogene TRBV3-2) and TRBJ2-1; 7 nucleotides align to TRBD2. This CDR3 spans 16 amino acids. Germline V lookup: CDR1 LGHDT, CDR2 YNNKEL (reference sequence). Germline trimming cut 0 bases from V and 8 bases from J; bases unmatched to any gene: 10. This CDR3 reads CASSQDLEGGRDEQFF. CDR3 coding DNA: TGTGCCAGCAGCCAAGATCTAGAGGGAGGGAGGGATGAGCAGTTCTTC.

The chain carries TRBV30 and TRBJ1-2; D remains ambiguous. This CDR3 contains 11 residues. Between the trimmed V and J ends, which lost 0 bases and 6 bases, there was a span of 5 bases. CDR1 GTSNPN and CDR2 SVGIG come from the germline V gene (reference sequence). As DNA, the CDR3 is TGTGCCTGGAGTGTAGCCCATGGCTACACCTTC. This gives the protein CAWSVAHGYTF.

The chain joins TRBV6-2 or TRBV6-3 to TRBJ2-1, with D perhaps matching TRBD2 (6 bases). The length of the CDR3 is 16 residues. V lost 2 bases and J 4 bases, leaving 15 bases between the germline ends. CDR1 is MNHEY and CDR2 is SVGEGT in the germline V gene. The CDR3 spells CASSYPRDSSYNEQFF. CDR3 sequence (DNA): TGTGCCAGCAGTTACCCCCGGGACTCATCATACAATGAGCAGTTCTTC.

The CDR3 coding sequence is TGTGCCACCAGCGGTTTGGCGGGAGGGCTCGGGAATACGCAGTATTTT. It encodes CATSGLAGGLGNTQYF. The genes are TRBV15 and TRBJ2-3, with TRBD2 matching over 9 bases. Germline V lookup: CDR1 LNHNV, CDR2 YYDKDF (reference sequence). There are 16 residues in the CDR3. V dropped 5 bases and J dropped 7; count of bases not matched to a gene: 13.

This clone has a single count. The chain has TRBV5-1 and TRBJ2-1; 9 bases line up with TRBD2. Per germline, CDR1 SGHRS and CDR2 YFSETQ. V dropped 5 bases and J dropped 5; count of bases not matched to a gene: 8. This CDR3 spans 15 amino acids. The CDR3 nucleotides read TGCGCCAGCAGGGCCGGGACTAGCCTGAACAATGAGCAGTTCTTC. Protein product: CASRAGTSLNNEQFF.

V and J are TRBV4-3 and TRBJ1-1; 10 bases line up with TRBD1. There are 16 residues in the CDR3. V gave up 2 bases and J gave up 5 bases; unmatched junction bases: 8. CDR1 is LGHNA and CDR2 is YSLEER in the germline V gene. The DNA for the CDR3 is TGCGCCAGCAGCCAATTTTTTCCGGGACAGGGGACTGAAGCTTTCTTT. Amino acids: CASSQFFPGQGTEAFF.

The gene calls are TRBV6-5 and TRBJ2-5, with D unresolved. CDR3 length equals 13 residues. The V end was cut by 5 bases, the J end by 5 bases, with 12 bases between. The germline V gene has CDR1 MNHEY and CDR2 SVGAGI. CDR3 residues: CASSPQSEETQYF. The CDR3 nucleotides read TGTGCCAGCAGTCCTCAATCGGAGGAGACCCAGTACTTC.

The V and J genes are TRBV28 and TRBJ1-6; no clear D gene. CDR3 length equals 14 residues. Germline lookup yields CDR1 MDHEN and CDR2 SYDVKM. V lost 4 bases, J lost 9 bases, and 13 bases lay in between. CDR3 nucleotide sequence: TGTGCCAGCAGTTCCCGTAGTGTGTCTTCACCCCTCCACTTT. Translating gives CASSSRSVSSPLHF.

V and J are TRBV7-2 and TRBJ1-3; 7 nucleotides align to TRBD1. V lost 1 base, J lost 4 bases, and 10 bases stayed unmatched. The CDR3 is 17 amino acids. Per germline, CDR1 SGHTA and CDR2 FQGNSA. The CDR3 nucleotides read TGTGCCAGCAGCTTAGTATCGGCCAGGGGGAGAGGAAACACCATATATTTT. Protein: CASSLVSARGRGNTIYF.